This T cell receptor (beta chain) was sequenced during a study of blood T cell repertoires in COVID-19. The data were produced by immunoSEQ multiplex PCR, yet TCRdb's version contains in-frame clones alone and is incomplete. The table records fewer than 110,000 clones, 70% to 90% of them present only once. Input material: peripheral blood. This sequence was found in a woman aged 55 to 70 with acute or convalescent COVID-19.

CDR3 in DNA: TGTGCCAGCAGTTTTGCGGGAGAGGGCACAGATACGCAGTATTTT. It codes for CASSFAGEGTDTQYF. J is TRBJ2-3 and V is TRBV28; TRBD2 matches 7 bases. Germline-derived CDR1 and CDR2 are MDHEN and SYDVKM. Trimming took 3 bases from V and 1 from J; bases not matched to a gene: 4. This CDR3 comprises 15 residues. Looking up the rest from reference TRBV28 and TRBJ2-3 gives the full variable domain: DVKVTQSSRYLVKRTGEKVFLECVQDMDHENMFWYRQDPGLGLRLIYFSYDVKMKEKGDIPEGYSVSREKKERFSLILESASTNQTSMYLCASSFAGEGTDTQYFGPGTRLTVL.